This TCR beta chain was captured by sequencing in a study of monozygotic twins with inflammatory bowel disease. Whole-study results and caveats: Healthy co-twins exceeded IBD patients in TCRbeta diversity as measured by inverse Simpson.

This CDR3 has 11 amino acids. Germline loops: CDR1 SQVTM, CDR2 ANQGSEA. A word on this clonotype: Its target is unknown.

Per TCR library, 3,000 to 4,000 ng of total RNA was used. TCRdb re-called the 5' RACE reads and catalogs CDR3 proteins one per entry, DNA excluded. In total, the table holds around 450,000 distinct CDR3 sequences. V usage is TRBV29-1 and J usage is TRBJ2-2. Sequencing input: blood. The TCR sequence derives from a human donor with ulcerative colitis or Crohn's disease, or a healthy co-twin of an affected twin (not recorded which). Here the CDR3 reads CSAGNTGELFF.